The subject of this entry is one T cell receptor beta chain. This clonotype was recorded at least ten times. What antigen it recognizes has not been identified. Within one base of it there is no much larger clone, and no base qualities were kept. A patient counted as having stable hyperthyroidism if there was no progression to ophthalmopathy within 18 months of follow-up. Hyperthyroidism patients were newly diagnosed, were aged 18 to 65 years, and had a disease duration under 2 months. Patients with other autoimmune diseases, uncontrolled infections, pregnancy or lactation were excluded from the study. Clinical symptoms, serum thyroxine, TRAb, thyroid ultrasound and orbital computed tomography were used for diagnosis. Using Ficoll-Paque density gradient centrifugation, PBMCs were isolated from 8.5 to 10 ml of fresh peripheral blood. Total RNA was extracted using Trizol reagent, and RNA quality was checked on an Agilent 2100 Bioanalyzer.

This record belongs to a study of Graves' ophthalmopathy and Graves' hyperthyroidism (dated by TCRdb to 2016 to 2019). About the investigation overall: Peripheral blood was collected at initial diagnosis, before any treatment. The study used TCR beta repertoire signatures to distinguish Graves' ophthalmopathy from Graves' hyperthyroidism and to predict progression to ophthalmopathy. In total, 120 to 150 blood samples were TCR-sequenced: fewer than 50 ophthalmopathy, under 85 hyperthyroidism and roughly 17 hyperthyroidism-to-ophthalmopathy patients. To explore V-J signatures that distinguish ophthalmopathy from hyperthyroidism, a discovery set of about a hundred patients was enrolled, made up of 43 with ophthalmopathy and 55 to 65 with stable hyperthyroidism. For independent validation, a separate cohort was made up of roughly 19 hyperthyroidism patients plus 17 patients who later progressed from hyperthyroidism to ophthalmopathy. T-cell repertoires of thyroid tissue and blood were compared in five or six hyperthyroidism patients. Following sample collection, hyperthyroidism patients were given methimazole at a starting dose of 30 mg daily, and ophthalmopathy patients were given high-dose intravenous methylprednisolone. The roughly 90 discovery patients were divided at random into training and test sets in a 7:3 ratio. Broad study findings and their caveats: Sample size was not statistically predetermined, and group allocation was not concealed from the investigators. In validation, the model predicted ophthalmopathy progression with about 70% sensitivity and less than 80% specificity; 12 predicted patients were CT-confirmed with GO in a median of approximately 6.5 months. In cross-validation, the 13-signature model distinguished ophthalmopathy from stable hyperthyroidism with 85% to 90% sensitivity and around 81% specificity, and in the test set the corresponding values were roughly 80% and 75%. Among expanded thyroid clonotypes with frequency above 0.001, most also showed up in blood, which suggests that blood repertoires may reflect the thyroid immune response.

For repertoire sequencing, TCR beta CDR3 regions were amplified from RNA transcripts. The first round was an RT-PCR using HTBI primers with the Qiagen OneStep RT-PCR kit, and this first round was followed by a second-round multiplex PCR, then size selection and purification. Libraries were sequenced on an Illumina HiSeq2000 using paired-end 100 bp reads. From the authors' description of their analysis: SOAPnuke was used to process the reads, removing any read that contained adapters or uncalled bases, had a mean Phred below 15, or lacked an exact match to the constant primer or identifier. COPE v1.2.5 was used to merge high-quality paired reads. Clonotypes were defined as unique nucleotide sequences and were aligned to IMGT TRB V, D and J references using MiTCR v1.1. Only V-J combinations with frequency above 0.0001 were analysed, covering about 99% of repertoires. A TCR clonal expansion and chaos score per V-J combination was defined as the ratio of F50 clonal expansion to chaos observed in the TCRdist matrix. Welch's t-statistics and random forest were used to narrow the features down to approximately twelve V-J combinations, which were then fed into a naive Bayes classifier. Thyroid-blood repertoire similarity was quantified with the Morisita-Horn index. TCRdb took the public reads, trimmed them with fastp at Q25, ran MiXCR for clone calling and kept in-frame beta chains. All rows with the same CDR3 protein become a single entry with the most common DNA and genes. The V and J calls come from TCRdb's annotation, not from the publication. The sample table contains hundreds of thousands of distinct CDR3 sequences; only one count was recorded for roughly 21% of them. The ten largest clonotypes hold 2.5% to 3.5% of the sample.

CDR1 and CDR2, per the germline V gene, are MDHEN and SYDVKM. V is trimmed back by 9 bases and J by 0 bases, and the junction contains 6 bases that no gene match accounts for. The CDR3, cysteine through phenylalanine, is 14 amino acids long. The CDR3 DNA has 42 bases and is translated from base 1. The sample was peripheral blood. The rearrangement combines TRBV28 with TRBJ1-1, with 8 middle bases fitting TRBD1. The receptor's source is a woman younger than 30 with stable Graves' hyperthyroidism. Donor details come from another sample of the same person, matched by shared clones. The DNA sequence is given as TGTGCCAGTCTCGACAGGGGAATGAACACTGAAGCTTTCTTT. This translates into CASLDRGMNTEAFF.